Following are 13 T cell receptor beta chains from one sample sequenced in a study of cytomegalovirus exposure and HLA in healthy donors. It was with 60 Vbeta and 13 Jbeta primers that the PCR ran. The repertoire was sequenced with immunoSEQ multiplex PCR; TCRdb's copy has only in-frame clones and lacks some. The sample has approximately 110,000 clones; about 80% are singletons. The sample taken for sequencing was PBMCs. Every receptor here comes from a woman aged 40 to 55 in good health and CMV-seronegative.

The chain carries TRBV10-3 and TRBJ2-7, with 9 bases that match TRBD2. With V trimmed by 2 bases and J by 1 base, 6 bases remained unmatched. CDR3 size: 16 residues. Looked up from germline, CDR1 is ENHRY and CDR2 is SYGVKD. The CDR3 sequence is CAISEPRTSVSYEQYF. In nucleotides, the CDR3 is TGTGCCATCAGTGAGCCTCGGACTAGCGTTTCCTACGAGCAGTACTTC.

The CDR3 spells CASSQDGRTETNYGYTF. The CDR3 nucleotides are TGCGCCAGCAGCCAAGATGGACGGACAGAGACTAACTATGGCTACACCTTC. The V and J genes are TRBV4-1 and TRBJ1-2; maybe TRBD1 (6 bases). This CDR3 is built from 17 residues. In germline, CDR1 is MGHRA, CDR2 YSYEKL. V lost 0 bases and J lost 0, with 14 bases in between.

The V gene is TRBV4-3, the J gene TRBJ2-5; no reliable D call. CDR1 and CDR2 (germline): LGHNA, YSLEER. The V end lost 0 bases, the J end lost 4 bases, and 12 bases lay between the germline ends. The CDR3 covers 15 residues. CDR3 sequence: CASSQDTARGETQYF. In DNA, the CDR3 is TGCGCCAGCAGCCAAGATACGGCTAGAGGAGAGACCCAGTACTTC.

This clone was detected a few times. The chain recombines TRBV2 with TRBJ1-4; D remains ambiguous. Trimming removed 1 base at V and 4 bases at J, with 10 bases between. The V gene's germline CDR1 is SNHLY and CDR2 FYNNEI. The CDR3 runs 15 residues. CDR3 nucleotide sequence: TGTGCCAGCAGTGAAGTGTCCGGTTTTAATGAAAAACTGTTTTTT. Its protein is CASSEVSGFNEKLFF. Complete variable domain (other parts from reference TRBV2 and TRBJ1-4): EPEVTQTPSHQVTQMGQEVILRCVPISNHLYFYWYRQILGQKVEFLVSFYNNEISEKSEIFDDQFSVERPDGSNFTLKIRSTKLEDSAMYFCASSEVSGFNEKLFFGSGTQLSVL.

This chain connects TRBV29-1 to TRBJ2-2; tentatively, D is TRBD2 (5 bases). The CDR3 has 15 amino acids. V was clipped by 7 bases and J by 4 bases, with 19 bases between them. Germline V gene sequence: CDR1 SQVTM, CDR2 ANQGSEA. The CDR3 DNA is TGCAGCGCTACGGGAAGGAGCGGAGCCACCGGGGAGCTGTTTTTT. This codes for CSATGRSGATGELFF.

DNA for the CDR3: TGTGCCAGCAGTTTTGGGGACAGGAGGACCTATGGCTACACCTTC. Translating gives CASSFGDRRTYGYTF. The chain recombines TRBV28 with TRBJ1-2, with 8 bases identical to TRBD1. There are 15 residues in the CDR3. Germline CDR1 reads MDHEN; CDR2 reads SYDVKM. The trim removed 3 bases at V and 4 bases at J, leaving 7 bases unmatched.

The rearrangement links TRBV15 to TRBJ2-3; TRBD2 matches at 13 bases. V was pared by 1 base and J by 3 bases, with 13 bases of the junction left unmatched. This CDR3 region has 20 residues. Germline-derived CDR1 and CDR2 are LNHNV and YYDKDF (reference sequence). CDR3 sequence: CATSRGTSGRGQGGTDTQYF. As DNA, the CDR3 is TGTGCCACCAGCAGAGGGACTAGCGGGAGAGGCCAGGGGGGGACAGATACGCAGTATTTT.

The V gene is TRBV7-8, the J gene TRBJ1-4; D possibly corresponds to TRBD1 (5 bases). Germline CDR1 is SGHVS and CDR2 is FQNEAQ. The CDR3 sequence is 15 residues long. The V gene lost 3 bases and the J gene lost 0 bases, with 8 bases spanning the gap. DNA of the CDR3: TGTGCCAGCAGCTTCACAGGCTCAACTAATGAAAAACTGTTTTTT. Protein: CASSFTGSTNEKLFF.

The rearrangement uses TRBV11-2 and TRBJ2-3; 11 nucleotides align to TRBD2. From germline, CDR1 is SGHAT and CDR2 FQNNGV. V dropped 5 bases and J dropped 3; count of bases not matched to a gene: 4. This CDR3 has 15 residues. As DNA, the CDR3 is TGTGCCAGCAGCACAGGGACTAGCGGAACAGATACGCAGTATTTT. Protein: CASSTGTSGTDTQYF.

This chain links TRBV28 with TRBJ1-1; a possible D gene is TRBD1 (5 bases). The CDR3 is 14 amino acids. Germline lookup yields CDR1 MDHEN and CDR2 SYDVKM. With 6 bases removed from V and 0 bases from J, the gap between germline ends came to 11 bases. The CDR3 reads CASSPQGLNTEAFF. The CDR3 DNA follows: TGTGCCAGCAGCCCCCAGGGTTTGAACACTGAAGCTTTCTTT.

This clone was counted only a few times. V usage is TRBV28 and J usage is TRBJ2-3; D remains unclear. The CDR3 is 16 amino acids. V lost 4 bases and J lost 0, with 14 bases in between. Germline V lookup: CDR1 MDHEN, CDR2 SYDVKM. The CDR3 DNA reads TGTGCCAGCAGTTCTCACAAAGTTCCTAGCACAGATACGCAGTATTTT. The encoded protein is CASSSHKVPSTDTQYF.

The chain has TRBV7-2 and TRBJ1-1; maybe TRBD1 (5 bases). Trimming removed 4 bases at V and 0 bases at J, with 6 bases between. The CDR3 is 13 amino acids. CDR1 is SGHTA, CDR2 FQGNSA, per germline. CDR3 sequence reads: CASSSDMNTEAFF. The CDR3, as DNA: TGTGCCAGCAGCTCGGACATGAACACTGAAGCTTTCTTT.

The chain couples TRBV6-9 to TRBJ2-6; tentative D call: TRBD1 (5 bases). The CDR3 covers 17 residues. Germline assignment: CDR1 MNHGY and CDR2 SVAAGI. V lost 2 bases to trimming and J lost 1 base, with 12 bases between them. The CDR3 sequence is CASSYESTDSGANVLTF. CDR3 DNA: TGTGCCAGCAGTTATGAGTCGACAGATTCTGGGGCCAACGTCCTGACTTTC.